This TCR beta chain was found in a study of blood T cell repertoires in COVID-19. Assay: immunoSEQ multiplex PCR; the TCRdb copy retains only in-frame clones and omits some. The sample contains about 16,000 clones, over 70% of which appear only once. Sample: peripheral blood. This clonotype was obtained from a man aged 55-75 years with acute or convalescent COVID-19.

CDR3 nucleotides: TGTGCCAGCAGCCAGGGCGGCGGGTCCTACAATGAGCAGTTCTTC. Its translation is CASSQGGGSYNEQFF. The gene calls are TRBV3-1 (or the pseudogene TRBV3-2) and TRBJ2-1; TRBD2 is a possible D gene (5 bases). This CDR3 contains 15 residues. CDR1 LGHDT and CDR2 YNNKEL come from the germline V gene (reference sequence). Trimming pared 3 bases from V and 1 base from J, leaving 10 bases between.